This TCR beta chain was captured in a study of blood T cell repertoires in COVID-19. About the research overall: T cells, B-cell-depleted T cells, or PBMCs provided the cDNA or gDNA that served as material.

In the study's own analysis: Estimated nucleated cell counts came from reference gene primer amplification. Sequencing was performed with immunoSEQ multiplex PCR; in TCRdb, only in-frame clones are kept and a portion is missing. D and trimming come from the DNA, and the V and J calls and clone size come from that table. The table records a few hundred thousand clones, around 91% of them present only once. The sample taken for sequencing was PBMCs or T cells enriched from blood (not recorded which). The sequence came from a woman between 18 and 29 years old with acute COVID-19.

In nucleotides, the CDR3 is TGTGCCAGCAGCGTCCAGGCGACCACAAATGAGCAGTTCTTC. Translating it yields CASSVQATTNEQFF. The chain combines TRBV9 with TRBJ2-1; no firm D call. CDR1 is SGDLS, CDR2 YYNGEE, per germline. The CDR3 is 14 residues long. V was trimmed by 2 bases and J by 7 bases, leaving 13 bases between them.